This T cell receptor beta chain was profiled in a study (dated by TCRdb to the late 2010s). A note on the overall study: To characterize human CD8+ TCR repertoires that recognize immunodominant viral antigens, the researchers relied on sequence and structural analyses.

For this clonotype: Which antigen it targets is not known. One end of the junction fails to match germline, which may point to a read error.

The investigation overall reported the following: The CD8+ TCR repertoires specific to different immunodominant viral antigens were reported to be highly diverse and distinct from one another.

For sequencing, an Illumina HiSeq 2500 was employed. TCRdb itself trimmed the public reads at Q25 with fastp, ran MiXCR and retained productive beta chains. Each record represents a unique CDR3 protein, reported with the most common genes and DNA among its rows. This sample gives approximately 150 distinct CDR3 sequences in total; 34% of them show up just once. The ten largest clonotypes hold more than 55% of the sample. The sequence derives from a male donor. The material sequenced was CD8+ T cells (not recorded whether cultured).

The CDR3 in this case is CASSIRSGGTQYF. The DNA sequence is TGCGCCAGTAGTATTCGGAGTGGAGGGACCCAGTACTTC. Rearrangement joined TRBV19 to TRBJ2-5; the D region possibly corresponds to TRBD2 (5 bases align). The germline V gene (reference sequence) gives CDR1 as LNHDA and CDR2 as SQIVND. From the cysteine up to the phenylalanine, the CDR3 has a length of 13 residues. The read is trimmed to its CDR3 DNA, 39 bases read in frame from base 1. With the rest looked up from the reference TRBV19 and TRBJ2-5 genes rather than sequenced, the full variable domain is DGGITQSPKYLFRKEGQNVTLSCEQNLNHDAMYWYRQDPGQGLRLIYYSQIVNDFQKGDIAEGYSVSREKKESFPLTVTSAQKNPTAFYLCASSIRSGGTQYFGPGTRLLVL.